This TCR beta chain was captured by sequencing in a study of cytomegalovirus exposure and HLA in healthy donors. Overall study: The roughly 130 validation repertoires used the same platform as the 550 to 850 first-cohort repertoires (as reported by a later analysis). Findings of the study overall: The study designated 150 or so TCR beta chains cytomegalovirus-associated. The TCR clusters that emerged in the first cohort tended, a later analysis found, to co-occur in the roughly 130 validation repertoires.

The protocol was immunoSEQ multiplex PCR, while the TCRdb copy is restricted to in-frame clones and leaves out a portion. The sample comprises about 140,000 clones, less than 90% of which are singletons, and roughly 3% rests with the top ten. CDR1 SGHRS and CDR2 YFSETQ come from the germline V gene. Trimming cost V 0 bases and J 6 bases; bases outside gene matches: 0. The CDR3 runs 14 residues. Remarks on this clone: Antigen specificity is unknown.

Sequenced sample: PBMCs. The chain has TRBV5-1 and TRBJ1-4; 9 bases align to TRBD1. The sequence was obtained from a man younger than 30 in good health and CMV-seronegative. CDR3 bases: TGCGCCAGCAGCTTGGGACAGGGGGATGAAAAACTGTTTTTT. As protein: CASSLGQGDEKLFF. The full variable domain, rest sourced from reference TRBV5-1 and TRBJ1-4, is KAGVTQTPRYLIKTRGQQVTLSCSPISGHRSVSWYQQTPGQGLQFLFEYFSETQRNKGNFPGRFSGRQFSNSRSEMNVSTLELGDSALYLCASSLGQGDEKLFFGSGTQLSVL.